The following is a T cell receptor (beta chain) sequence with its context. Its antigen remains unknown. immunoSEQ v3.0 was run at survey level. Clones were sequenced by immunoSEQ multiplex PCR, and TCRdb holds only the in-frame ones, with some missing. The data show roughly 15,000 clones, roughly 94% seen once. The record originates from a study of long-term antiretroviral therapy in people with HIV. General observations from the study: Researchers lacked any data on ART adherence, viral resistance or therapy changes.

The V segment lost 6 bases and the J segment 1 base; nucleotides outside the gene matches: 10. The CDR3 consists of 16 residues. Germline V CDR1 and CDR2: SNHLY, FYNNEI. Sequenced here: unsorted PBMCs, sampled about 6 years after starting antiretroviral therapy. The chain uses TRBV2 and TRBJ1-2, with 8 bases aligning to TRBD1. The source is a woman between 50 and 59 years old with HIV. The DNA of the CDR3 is TGTGCCAGCAGCGCCTCTGGGACAGGTCTTAACTATGGCTACACCTTC. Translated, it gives CASSASGTGLNYGYTF.